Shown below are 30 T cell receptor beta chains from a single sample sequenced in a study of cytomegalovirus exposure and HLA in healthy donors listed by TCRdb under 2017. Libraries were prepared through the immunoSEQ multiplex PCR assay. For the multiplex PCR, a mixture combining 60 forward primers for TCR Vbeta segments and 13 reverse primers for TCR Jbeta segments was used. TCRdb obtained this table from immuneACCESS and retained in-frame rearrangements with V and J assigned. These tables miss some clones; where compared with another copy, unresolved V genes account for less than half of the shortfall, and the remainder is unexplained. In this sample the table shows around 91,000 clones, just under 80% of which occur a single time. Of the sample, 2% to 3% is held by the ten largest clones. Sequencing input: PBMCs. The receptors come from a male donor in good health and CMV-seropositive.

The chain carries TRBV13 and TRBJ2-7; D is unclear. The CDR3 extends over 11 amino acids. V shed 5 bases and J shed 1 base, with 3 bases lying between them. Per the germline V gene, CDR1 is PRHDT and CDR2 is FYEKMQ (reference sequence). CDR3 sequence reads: CASSRSYEQYF. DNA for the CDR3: TGTGCCAGCAGCCGGTCCTACGAGCAGTACTTC.

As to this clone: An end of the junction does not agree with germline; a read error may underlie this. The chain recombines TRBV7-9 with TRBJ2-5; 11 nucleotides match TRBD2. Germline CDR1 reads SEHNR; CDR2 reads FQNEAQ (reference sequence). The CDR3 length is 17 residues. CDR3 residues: CSSSFRLAGPVGETQYF. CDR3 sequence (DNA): TGTTCCAGCAGCTTCCGACTAGCGGGACCGGTCGGAGAGACCCAGTACTTC.

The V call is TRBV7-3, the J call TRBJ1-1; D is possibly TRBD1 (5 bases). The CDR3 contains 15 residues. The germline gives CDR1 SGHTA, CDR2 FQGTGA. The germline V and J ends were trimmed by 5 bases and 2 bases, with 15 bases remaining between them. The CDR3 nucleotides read TGTGCCAGCAGCGGAGGGGTTATGGGAAACACTGAAGCTTTCTTT. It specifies CASSGGVMGNTEAFF.

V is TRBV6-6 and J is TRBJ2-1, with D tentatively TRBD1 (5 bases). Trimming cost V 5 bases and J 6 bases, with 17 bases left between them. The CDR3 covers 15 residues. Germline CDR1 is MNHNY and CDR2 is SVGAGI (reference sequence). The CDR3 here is CASSRLDRDLNEQFF. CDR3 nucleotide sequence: TGTGCCAGCAGTCGACTCGACAGAGACCTCAATGAGCAGTTCTTC.

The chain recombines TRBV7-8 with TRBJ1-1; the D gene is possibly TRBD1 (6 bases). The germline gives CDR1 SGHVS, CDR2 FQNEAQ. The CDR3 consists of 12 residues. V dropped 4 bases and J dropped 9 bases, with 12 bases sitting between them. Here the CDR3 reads CASSSGWDKAFF. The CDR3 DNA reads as TGTGCCAGCAGCTCCGGGTGGGACAAAGCTTTCTTT.

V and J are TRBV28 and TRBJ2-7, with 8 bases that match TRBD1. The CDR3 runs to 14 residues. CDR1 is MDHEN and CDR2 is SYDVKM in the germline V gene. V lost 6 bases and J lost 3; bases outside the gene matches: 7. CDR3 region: CASRPPGQDYEQYF. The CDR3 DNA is TGTGCCAGCAGACCGCCGGGACAGGACTACGAGCAGTACTTC.

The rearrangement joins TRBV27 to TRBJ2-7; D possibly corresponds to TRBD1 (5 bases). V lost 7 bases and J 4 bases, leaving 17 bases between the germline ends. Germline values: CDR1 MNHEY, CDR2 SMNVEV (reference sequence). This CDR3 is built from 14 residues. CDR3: CASKFTGQSYEQYF. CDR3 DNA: TGTGCCAGCAAGTTCACAGGACAATCTTACGAGCAGTACTTC.

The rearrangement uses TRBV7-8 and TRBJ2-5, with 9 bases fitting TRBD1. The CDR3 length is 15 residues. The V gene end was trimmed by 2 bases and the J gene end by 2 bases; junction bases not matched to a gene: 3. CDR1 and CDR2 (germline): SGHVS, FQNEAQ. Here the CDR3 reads CASSLTGTGQETQYF. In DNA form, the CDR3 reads TGTGCCAGCAGCTTAACCGGGACAGGGCAAGAGACCCAGTACTTC.

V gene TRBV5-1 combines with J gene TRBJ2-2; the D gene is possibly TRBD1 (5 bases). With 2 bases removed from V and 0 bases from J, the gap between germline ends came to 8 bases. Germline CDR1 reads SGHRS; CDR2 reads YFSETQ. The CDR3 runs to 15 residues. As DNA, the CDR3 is TGCGCCAGCAGCTTCAGGGATGCGAACACCGGGGAGCTGTTTTTT. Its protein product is CASSFRDANTGELFF.

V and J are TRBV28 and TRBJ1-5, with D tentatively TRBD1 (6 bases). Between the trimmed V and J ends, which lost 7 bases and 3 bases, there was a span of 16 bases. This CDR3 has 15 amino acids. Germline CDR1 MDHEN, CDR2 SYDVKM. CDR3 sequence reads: CASTVGWDNNQPQHF. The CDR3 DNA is TGTGCCAGCACCGTAGGGTGGGACAACAATCAGCCCCAGCATTTT.

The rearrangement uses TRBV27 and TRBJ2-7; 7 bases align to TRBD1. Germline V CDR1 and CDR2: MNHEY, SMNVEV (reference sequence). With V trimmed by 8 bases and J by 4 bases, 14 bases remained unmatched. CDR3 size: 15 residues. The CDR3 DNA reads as TGTGCCAGCTGGAACCCGGGACAGTCTGAGTACGAGCAGTACTTC. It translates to CASWNPGQSEYEQYF.

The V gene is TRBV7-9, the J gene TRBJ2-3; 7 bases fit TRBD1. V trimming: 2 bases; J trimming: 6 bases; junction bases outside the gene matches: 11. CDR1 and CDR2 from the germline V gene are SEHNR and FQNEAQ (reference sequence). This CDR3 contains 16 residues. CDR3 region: CASSLFGTDYMDTQYF. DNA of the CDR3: TGTGCCAGCAGCTTATTCGGGACAGACTACATGGATACGCAGTATTTT.

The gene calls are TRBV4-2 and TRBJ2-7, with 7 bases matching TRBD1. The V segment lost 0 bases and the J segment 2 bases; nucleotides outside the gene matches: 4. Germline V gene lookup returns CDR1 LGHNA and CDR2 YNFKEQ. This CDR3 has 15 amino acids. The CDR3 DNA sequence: TGTGCCAGCAGCCAAGAACAGGGGTCGGCCTACGAGCAGTACTTC. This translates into CASSQEQGSAYEQYF.

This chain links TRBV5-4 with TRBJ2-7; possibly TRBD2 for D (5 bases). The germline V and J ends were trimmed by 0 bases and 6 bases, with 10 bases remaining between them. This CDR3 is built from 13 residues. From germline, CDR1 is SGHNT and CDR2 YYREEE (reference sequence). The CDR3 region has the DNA TGTGCCAGCAGCTTGGATAGCGCATCCGAGCAGTACTTC. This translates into CASSLDSASEQYF.

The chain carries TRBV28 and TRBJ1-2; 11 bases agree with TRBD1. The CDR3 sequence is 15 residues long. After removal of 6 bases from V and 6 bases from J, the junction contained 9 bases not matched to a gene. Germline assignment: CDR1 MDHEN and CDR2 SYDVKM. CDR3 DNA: TGTGCCAGCAGCACCCCCGGACAGGGGGCGAATGGCTACACCTTC. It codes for CASSTPGQGANGYTF.

The CDR3 protein is CASSPLAGGTGNTIYF. The CDR3 DNA sequence: TGCGCCAGCAGCCCCCTCGCCGGGGGTACTGGAAACACCATATATTTT. The rearrangement uses TRBV5-1 and TRBJ1-3; the D gene is possibly TRBD1 (5 bases). V shed 4 bases and J shed 2 bases, with 16 bases lying between them. The germline V gene encodes CDR1 SGHRS and CDR2 YFSETQ. The CDR3 is made up of 16 amino acids.

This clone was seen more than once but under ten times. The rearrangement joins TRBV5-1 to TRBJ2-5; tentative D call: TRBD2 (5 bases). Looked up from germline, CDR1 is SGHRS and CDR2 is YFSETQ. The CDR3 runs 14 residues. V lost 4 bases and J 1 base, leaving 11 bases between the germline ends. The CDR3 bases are TGCGCCAGCAGCCAACTAGGTGTCCAAGAGACCCAGTACTTC. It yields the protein CASSQLGVQETQYF.

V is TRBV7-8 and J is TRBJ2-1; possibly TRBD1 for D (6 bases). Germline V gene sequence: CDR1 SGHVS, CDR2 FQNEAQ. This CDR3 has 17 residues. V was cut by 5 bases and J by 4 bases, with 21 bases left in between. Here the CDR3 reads CASSPPGDFFGYNEQFF. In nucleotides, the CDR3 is TGTGCCAGCAGCCCACCAGGGGATTTTTTTGGGTACAATGAGCAGTTCTTC.

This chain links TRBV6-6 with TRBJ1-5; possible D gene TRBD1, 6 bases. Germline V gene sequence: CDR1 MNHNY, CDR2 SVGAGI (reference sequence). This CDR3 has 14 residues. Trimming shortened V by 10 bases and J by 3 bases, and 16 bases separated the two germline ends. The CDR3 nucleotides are TGTGCCACGAGTCGGCCAGGGGTCAATCAGCCCCAGCATTTT. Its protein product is CATSRPGVNQPQHF.

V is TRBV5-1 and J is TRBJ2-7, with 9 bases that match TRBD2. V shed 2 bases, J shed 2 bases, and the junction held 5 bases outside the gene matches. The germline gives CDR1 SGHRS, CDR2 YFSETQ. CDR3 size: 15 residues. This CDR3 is CASSLISGSTYEQYF. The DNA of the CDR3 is TGCGCCAGCAGCTTAATTAGCGGGAGTACCTACGAGCAGTACTTC.

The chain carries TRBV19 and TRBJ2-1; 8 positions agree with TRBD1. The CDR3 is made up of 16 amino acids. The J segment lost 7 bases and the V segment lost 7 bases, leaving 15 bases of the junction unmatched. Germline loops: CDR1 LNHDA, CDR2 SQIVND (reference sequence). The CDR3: CASNPDARGLMNEQFF. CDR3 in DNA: TGTGCCAGTAATCCCGATGCCAGGGGGCTCATGAATGAGCAGTTCTTC.

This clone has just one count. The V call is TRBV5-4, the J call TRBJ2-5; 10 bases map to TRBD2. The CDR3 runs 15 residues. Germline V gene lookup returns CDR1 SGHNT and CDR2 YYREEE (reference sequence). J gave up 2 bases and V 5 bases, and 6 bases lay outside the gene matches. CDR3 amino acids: CASRPASGRQETQYF. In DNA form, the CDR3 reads TGTGCCAGCAGGCCGGCTAGCGGGAGACAAGAGACCCAGTACTTC.

CDR3 nucleotides: TGTGCCAGCAGCACGGACAGGCGCGGGGGCTACACCTTC. This encodes CASSTDRRGGYTF. V and J are TRBV5-6 and TRBJ1-2; 7 bases are a match to TRBD1. CDR3 size: 13 residues. CDR1 and CDR2 from the germline V gene are SGHDT and YYEEEE. V was clipped by 4 bases and J by 8 bases; unmatched bases: 8.

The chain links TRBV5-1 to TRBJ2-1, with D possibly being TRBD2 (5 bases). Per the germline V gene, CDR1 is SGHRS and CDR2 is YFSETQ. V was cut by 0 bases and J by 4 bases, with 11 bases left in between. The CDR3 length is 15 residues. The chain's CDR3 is CASSLAAGRYNEQFF. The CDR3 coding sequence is TGCGCCAGCAGCTTGGCGGCGGGTAGGTACAATGAGCAGTTCTTC.

CDR3 residues: CASSSREGIMNTEAFF. The CDR3 DNA follows: TGTGCCAGCAGCTCCCGAGAGGGAATCATGAACACTGAAGCTTTCTTT. The chain combines TRBV28 with TRBJ1-1; D is ambiguous. This CDR3 spans 16 amino acids. V lost 6 bases, J lost 0 bases, and 17 bases lay in between. The germline gives CDR1 MDHEN, CDR2 SYDVKM.

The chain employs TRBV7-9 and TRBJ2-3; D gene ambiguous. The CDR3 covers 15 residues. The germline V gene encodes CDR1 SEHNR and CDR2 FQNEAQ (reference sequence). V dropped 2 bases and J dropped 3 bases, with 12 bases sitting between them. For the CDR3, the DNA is TGTGCCAGCAGCTTATACTCCGGAGCGACAGATACGCAGTATTTT. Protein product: CASSLYSGATDTQYF.

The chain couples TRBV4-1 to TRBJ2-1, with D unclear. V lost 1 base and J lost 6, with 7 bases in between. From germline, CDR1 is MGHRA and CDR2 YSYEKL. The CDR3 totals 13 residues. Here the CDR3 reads CASSQANSNEQFF. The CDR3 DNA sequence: TGCGCCAGCAGCCAAGCGAACAGCAATGAGCAGTTCTTC.

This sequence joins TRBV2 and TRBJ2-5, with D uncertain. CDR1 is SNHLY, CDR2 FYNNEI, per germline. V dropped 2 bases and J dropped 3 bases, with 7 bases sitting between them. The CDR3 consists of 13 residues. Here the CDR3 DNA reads TGTGCCAGCAGTGAACTCCGTAAAGAGACCCAGTACTTC. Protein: CASSELRKETQYF.

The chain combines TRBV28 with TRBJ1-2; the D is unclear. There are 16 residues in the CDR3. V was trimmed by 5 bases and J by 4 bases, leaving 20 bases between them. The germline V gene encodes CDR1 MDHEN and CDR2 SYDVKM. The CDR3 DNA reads TGTGCCAGCAGTAACTCGGGGATCCTTTTAATCTATGGCTACACCTTC. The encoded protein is CASSNSGILLIYGYTF.

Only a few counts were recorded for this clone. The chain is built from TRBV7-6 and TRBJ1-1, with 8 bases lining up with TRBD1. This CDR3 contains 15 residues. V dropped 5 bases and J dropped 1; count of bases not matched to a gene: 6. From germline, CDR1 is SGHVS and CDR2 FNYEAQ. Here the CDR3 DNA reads TGTGCCAGCAGCCCAGGGGGCGCGGGGAACACTGAAGCTTTCTTT. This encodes CASSPGGAGNTEAFF.